The 27 T cell receptor beta chains in this list originate from one sample, sequenced in a study of cytomegalovirus exposure and HLA in healthy donors. PCR used 60 Vbeta primers and 13 Jbeta primers. Sequenced by immunoSEQ multiplex PCR; TCRdb stores in-frame clones only, minus some. The table records 130,000 to 150,000 clones, around 79% of them present only once. Sequencing input: PBMCs. The source of these receptors is a female donor in good health and CMV-seronegative.

The table lists this clone with a count of one. This chain's CDR3 is CASSDLTGGWETQYF. CDR3 DNA: TGTGCCAGCAGTGACTTAACAGGGGGGTGGGAGACCCAGTACTTC. The V call is TRBV2, the J call TRBJ2-5; 8 bases are a match to TRBD1. The V gene end was trimmed by 3 bases and the J gene end by 5 bases; junction bases not matched to a gene: 8. Germline CDR1 is SNHLY and CDR2 is FYNNEI. CDR3 length: 15 amino acids.

The genes are TRBV15 and TRBJ2-5; no clear D. CDR1 LNHNV and CDR2 YYDKDF come from the germline V gene (reference sequence). V shed 1 base and J shed 2 bases, with 5 bases lying between them. The CDR3 sequence is 13 residues long. The chain's CDR3 is CATSRAVQETQYF. The CDR3 bases are TGTGCCACCAGCAGAGCTGTGCAAGAGACCCAGTACTTC.

The chain carries TRBV10-3 and TRBJ2-7, with 8 bases fitting TRBD1. The CDR3 has 14 residues. The germline V gene encodes CDR1 ENHRY and CDR2 SYGVKD. The V and J ends lost 3 bases and 3 bases, in that order; junction bases with no gene match: 4. As DNA, the CDR3 is TGTGCCATCAGTGAACAGGGGACAGGCTACGAGCAGTACTTC. Its protein product is CAISEQGTGYEQYF.

V gene TRBV7-3 combines with J gene TRBJ1-2, with 8 nucleotides matching TRBD1. The junction had 9 bases not matched to a gene; V was cut back by 5 bases and J by 4 bases. Germline loops: CDR1 SGHTA, CDR2 FQGTGA. This CDR3 has 15 residues. The CDR3 DNA reads TGTGCCAGCAGCCAGATACCGGGACAGGTCTATGGCTACACCTTC. Protein sequence: CASSQIPGQVYGYTF.

J is TRBJ1-2 and V is TRBV27; tentative D call: TRBD1 (6 bases). Trimming left V 3 bases short and J 4 bases short, with 21 bases between. Per the germline V gene, CDR1 is MNHEY and CDR2 is SMNVEV (reference sequence). The CDR3 spans 17 residues. CDR3 sequence reads: CASSFASLARGPYGYTF. DNA of the CDR3: TGTGCCAGCAGTTTCGCCTCGCTCGCCAGGGGACCCTATGGCTACACCTTC.

This chain connects TRBV27 to TRBJ2-7; maybe TRBD2 (6 bases). Germline V lookup: CDR1 MNHEY, CDR2 SMNVEV (reference sequence). CDR3 length: 17 amino acids. Trimming left V 0 bases short and J 3 bases short, with 18 bases between. The CDR3 coding sequence is TGTGCCAGCAGTTTATCCGCACTAGCTCCGAGTCGCTACGAGCAGTACTTC. As protein: CASSLSALAPSRYEQYF.

V is TRBV28 and J is TRBJ1-5; D possibly corresponds to TRBD1 (5 bases). Trimming left V 3 bases short and J 3 bases short, with 15 bases between. The germline V gene encodes CDR1 MDHEN and CDR2 SYDVKM. The CDR3 has 16 residues. This chain's CDR3 is CASSLGPTLYNQPQHF. CDR3 nucleotide sequence: TGTGCCAGCAGTTTGGGGCCGACACTGTACAATCAGCCCCAGCATTTT.

The chain carries TRBV5-4 and TRBJ1-2; D possibly corresponds to TRBD1 (6 bases). The CDR3 is 11 amino acids. Per the germline V gene, CDR1 is SGHNT and CDR2 is YYREEE (reference sequence). The V gene lost 7 bases and the J gene lost 8 bases, with 12 bases spanning the gap. The CDR3 DNA is TGTGCCAGCGTAACAGGGAACGGCTACACCTTC. Encoded protein: CASVTGNGYTF.

The chain is built from TRBV4-3 and TRBJ1-1; possibly TRBD1 for D (6 bases). V lost 2 bases and J lost 10, with 20 bases in between. The CDR3 consists of 15 residues. Germline lookup yields CDR1 LGHNA and CDR2 YSLEER. This CDR3 is CASSQNTGLPIGAFF. Written as DNA, the CDR3 is TGCGCCAGCAGCCAAAACACAGGGTTACCGATAGGAGCTTTCTTT.

The DNA of the CDR3 is TGTGCCAGCAGTCATTACAATGAGCAGTTCTTC. Protein sequence: CASSHYNEQFF. The chain uses TRBV14 and TRBJ2-1; no firm D call. The germline V gene has CDR1 SGHDN and CDR2 FVKESK. V was shortened by 6 bases and J by 4 bases, with 4 bases between the two germline ends. The CDR3 sequence is 11 residues long.

The rearrangement uses TRBV25-1 and TRBJ2-1; 13 bases are a match to TRBD2. The germline V gene encodes CDR1 MGHDK and CDR2 SYGVNS. With V trimmed by 3 bases and J by 7 bases, 3 bases remained unmatched. This CDR3 contains 15 residues. The CDR3 coding sequence is TGTGCCAGCAGTGATGGGACTAGCGGGGATAATGAGCAGTTCTTC. Its translation: CASSDGTSGDNEQFF.

The genes are TRBV27 and TRBJ2-3, with 7 nucleotides matching TRBD2. Germline CDR1 MNHEY, CDR2 SMNVEV (reference sequence). The CDR3 runs 17 residues. V shed 5 bases, J shed 4 bases, and the junction held 15 bases outside the gene matches. CDR3 residues: CASSPSVGERGPDTQYF. CDR3 nucleotide sequence: TGTGCCAGCAGTCCCTCGGTGGGGGAGCGGGGCCCAGATACGCAGTATTTT.

The rearrangement joins TRBV2 to TRBJ2-5; 8 bases align to TRBD1. This CDR3 contains 14 residues. Trimming removed 8 bases from V and 4 bases from J; junction bases left unmatched: 9. The germline V gene encodes CDR1 SNHLY and CDR2 FYNNEI. The CDR3 DNA sequence: TGTGCCAGCGCAAGTTTCAGGGGGCGAGAGACCCAGTACTTC. Translated, it gives CASASFRGRETQYF.

The chain joins TRBV28 to TRBJ1-1, with unresolved D. Germline CDR1 and CDR2: MDHEN and SYDVKM. The ends were cut back, 6 bases at V and 0 bases at J, with 11 bases in the middle. The CDR3 extends over 14 amino acids. Written as DNA, the CDR3 is TGTGCCAGCAGGTCCCGTTATCTGAACACTGAAGCTTTCTTT. Protein sequence: CASRSRYLNTEAFF. Combining the CDR3 with reference TRBV28 and TRBJ1-1 gives the whole variable domain DVKVTQSSRYLVKRTGEKVFLECVQDMDHENMFWYRQDPGLGLRLIYFSYDVKMKEKGDIPEGYSVSREKKERFSLILESASTNQTSMYLCASRSRYLNTEAFFGQGTRLTVV.

With respect to this clone: Additional DNA sequences in this sample encode the identical CDR3. This chain uses TRBV9 with TRBJ2-1, with a tentative D call TRBD2 (6 bases). The CDR3 loop spans 13 amino acids. Germline CDR1 and CDR2: SGDLS and YYNGEE. The germline V and J ends were trimmed by 0 bases and 7 bases, with 8 bases remaining between them. The CDR3 sequence: CASSVAGGNEQFF. CDR3 DNA sequence: TGTGCCAGCAGCGTAGCTGGGGGGAATGAGCAGTTCTTC. The entire variable domain, with the rest obtained from reference TRBV9 and TRBJ2-1, is as follows: DSGVTQTPKHLITATGQRVTLRCSPRSGDLSVYWYQQSLDQGLQFLIQYYNGEERAKGNILERFSAQQFPDLHSELNLSSLELGDSALYFCASSVAGGNEQFFGPGTRLTVL.

The chain employs TRBV18 and TRBJ2-1; 11 nucleotides match TRBD2. Germline V gives CDR1 KGHSH, CDR2 LQKENI. This CDR3 is built from 14 residues. J lost 4 bases, V lost 5 bases, and 1 base had no gene match. CDR3 protein: CASSTSGSYNEQFF. CDR3 nucleotides: TGTGCCAGCTCAACTAGCGGGAGTTACAATGAGCAGTTCTTC.

The CDR3 region has the DNA TGTGCCAGCAGTTTCCCCCCGGCGGGGAATCAGCCCCAGCATTTT. Encoded protein: CASSFPPAGNQPQHF. The genes are TRBV28 and TRBJ1-5; D unresolved. Germline assignment: CDR1 MDHEN and CDR2 SYDVKM. The V gene lost 3 bases and the J gene lost 4 bases, with 13 bases spanning the gap. This CDR3 region has 15 residues.

V and J are TRBV7-3 and TRBJ2-1, with D perhaps TRBD2 (6 bases). The CDR3 has 16 residues. Germline values: CDR1 SGHTA, CDR2 FQGTGA. V was pared by 4 bases and J by 6 bases, with 19 bases between. The chain's CDR3 is CASSSLPVDGGNEQFF. The CDR3 DNA is TGTGCCAGCAGCTCCTTACCCGTGGACGGGGGCAATGAGCAGTTCTTC.

The chain couples TRBV19 to TRBJ1-2; D call uncertain. Between the trimmed V and J ends, which lost 5 bases and 5 bases, there was a span of 6 bases. This CDR3 spans 11 amino acids. Germline assignment: CDR1 LNHDA and CDR2 SQIVND (reference sequence). The CDR3 loop reads CASSPGYGYTF. In nucleotides, the CDR3 is TGTGCCAGTAGTCCCGGTTATGGCTACACCTTC. The complete variable domain, with remaining parts taken from reference TRBV19 and TRBJ1-2, reads DGGITQSPKYLFRKEGQNVTLSCEQNLNHDAMYWYRQDPGQGLRLIYYSQIVNDFQKGDIAEGYSVSREKKESFPLTVTSAQKNPTAFYLCASSPGYGYTFGSGTRLTVV.

This sequence joins TRBV27 and TRBJ2-3; 8 bases map to TRBD2. CDR3 length equals 18 residues. Germline CDR1 reads MNHEY; CDR2 reads SMNVEV (reference sequence). V lost 4 bases and J lost 6; bases outside the gene matches: 18. The CDR3 DNA sequence: TGTGCCAGCAGTTCCCCCCTTGATCTAGCGGGCCGGAGGGATACGCAGTATTTT. As protein: CASSSPLDLAGRRDTQYF.

The rearrangement uses TRBV30 and TRBJ2-7, with 7 bases matching TRBD2. Germline lookup yields CDR1 GTSNPN and CDR2 SVGIG (reference sequence). V lost 2 bases and J lost 3; bases outside the gene matches: 7. This CDR3 region has 14 residues. The DNA for the CDR3 is TGTGCCTGGAGTCGTGGGGGGGGGATCTACGAGCAGTACTTC. Translation: CAWSRGGGIYEQYF.

The chain has TRBV9 and TRBJ1-1; 11 nucleotides agree with TRBD1. The length of the CDR3 is 15 residues. Losses at the gene ends were 2 bases for V and 5 bases for J; bases not matched to a gene: 5. Germline V CDR1 and CDR2: SGDLS, YYNGEE. The CDR3 reads CASSVEDRGHTEAFF. The CDR3 DNA reads as TGTGCCAGCAGCGTTGAGGACAGGGGGCATACTGAAGCTTTCTTT. Based on the CDR3 plus reference TRBV9 and TRBJ1-1, the full variable domain is DSGVTQTPKHLITATGQRVTLRCSPRSGDLSVYWYQQSLDQGLQFLIQYYNGEERAKGNILERFSAQQFPDLHSELNLSSLELGDSALYFCASSVEDRGHTEAFFGQGTRLTVV.

The chain recombines TRBV5-6 with TRBJ2-7, with 7 positions matching TRBD2. Germline CDR1 reads SGHDT; CDR2 reads YYEEEE. The J segment lost 2 bases and the V segment lost 7 bases, leaving 3 bases of the junction unmatched. The CDR3 is 12 residues long. CDR3 residues: CASGSGAYEQYF. CDR3 bases: TGTGCCAGCGGAAGCGGGGCCTACGAGCAGTACTTC. The entire variable domain, with the rest obtained from reference TRBV5-6 and TRBJ2-7, is as follows: DAGVTQSPTHLIKTRGQQVTLRCSPKSGHDTVSWYQQALGQGPQFIFQYYEEEERQRGNFPDRFSGHQFPNYSSELNVNALLLGDSALYLCASGSGAYEQYFGPGTRLTVT.

This sequence joins TRBV7-2 and TRBJ2-5; TRBD2 might be the D (6 bases). Germline values: CDR1 SGHTA, CDR2 FQGNSA. The CDR3 has 14 amino acids. Trimming took 7 bases from V and 4 from J, leaving 16 bases between them. The CDR3 DNA sequence: TGTGCCAGCACCCTTGGGGGGTTGGTAGAGACCCAGTACTTC. It translates to CASTLGGLVETQYF.

The chain uses TRBV12-5 and TRBJ1-3, with 8 bases matching TRBD1. The CDR3 is 21 amino acids. Germline V gene lookup returns CDR1 LGHNT and CDR2 FRNRAP. The trim removed 4 bases at V and 0 bases at J, leaving 20 bases unmatched. DNA for the CDR3: TGTGCTAGTGGTTCCATCGGGACAGGACAACCTTATATACACTCTGGAAACACCATATATTTT. It is translated as CASGSIGTGQPYIHSGNTIYF.

The V call is TRBV5-4, the J call TRBJ2-3; the D gene is possibly TRBD2 (6 bases). The CDR3 covers 16 residues. CDR1 and CDR2 (germline): SGHNT, YYREEE (reference sequence). Trimming shortened V by 1 base and J by 3 bases, and 15 bases separated the two germline ends. The CDR3 reads CASSLLIAEGTDTQYF. In DNA, the CDR3 is TGTGCCAGCAGCTTGCTGATAGCGGAGGGGACAGATACGCAGTATTTT.

V gene TRBV7-9 combines with J gene TRBJ2-4; D ambiguous. Germline lookup yields CDR1 SEHNR and CDR2 FQNEAQ (reference sequence). The CDR3 consists of 12 residues. This chain's CDR3 is CGSVGAKNIQYF. CDR3 sequence (DNA): TGTGGGAGCGTCGGGGCCAAAAACATTCAGTACTTC. The complete variable domain, with remaining parts taken from reference TRBV7-9 and TRBJ2-4, reads DTGVSQNPRHKITKRGQNVTFRCDPISEHNRLYWYRQTLGQGPEFLTYFQNEAQLEKSRLLSDRFSAERPKGSFSTLEIQRTEQGDSAMYLCGSVGAKNIQYFGAGTRLSVL.